The T cell receptor beta chain under discussion was sequenced for a study of metastatic and nonmetastatic thyroid tumors. The study's findings and limits: Relative to benign nodules, malignant thyroid tumors were reportedly characterized by significantly elevated TCR beta diversity in blood and tumor.

TCRdb used MiXCR to call clones anew from the PCR reads. The data hold about 13,000 clones, with about 33% observed a single time. By proportion, this clone is large. No antigen is known for it. Every patient underwent thyroid surgery untreated. This CDR3 region has 15 residues. Germline CDR1 reads DFQATT; CDR2 reads SNEGSKA (reference sequence). Trimming removed 3 bases at V and 7 bases at J, with 19 bases between. The clonotype comes from a male donor with papillary thyroid cancer or a benign thyroid nodule (not recorded which). Some clones in this sample may be carry-over from other donors' samples. V usage is TRBV20-1 and J usage is TRBJ1-5, with a possible D match to TRBD1 (5 bases). Sequencing was performed on tumor tissue. Here the CDR3 reads CSASLEGRASQPQHF. As DNA, the CDR3 is TGCAGTGCTAGTCTTGAGGGGAGGGCATCGCAGCCCCAGCATTTT.